The present TCR beta chain was sequenced within a study of shared clonotypes between healthy human individuals. Study observations and caveats: Relative to clonotypes present in all four donors, those not shared had lower generation probabilities.

Comment on this clone: Its antigen is as yet unknown.

The assay was carried out at the deep level. Original methodology: Without quality scores, immunoSEQ junctional reads could not be filtered like full-length reads. Method: immunoSEQ multiplex PCR; TCRdb's copy keeps in-frame clones and lacks some. From that table come the V and J calls and clone size; the DNA was used to work out D and trimming. This repertoire shows some 1,900,000 clones, over 85% found once; its top ten account for approximately 1%. Terminally differentiated effector memory CD45RA+ cells were excluded by CCR7 positive selection of CD45RO-negative cells. The CDR3 is made up of 16 amino acids. Trimming removed 4 bases from V and 0 bases from J; junction bases left unmatched: 9. Germline V gene data show CDR1 as SGHTA and CDR2 as FQGNSA.

The chain is built from TRBV7-2 and TRBJ2-7; TRBD2 aligns across 7 bases. Sequencing was performed on naive CD8+ T cells sorted from blood. This sequence was found in a man aged 18-30 years in good health. The CDR3 protein is CASSWGSSGSSYEQYF. DNA of the CDR3: TGTGCCAGCAGCTGGGGTTCTAGCGGTAGCTCCTACGAGCAGTACTTC.